A selection of T cell receptor beta chains follows, all from one sample in a study of T cell responses to AZD1222 COVID-19 vaccine. Clones were sequenced by immunoSEQ multiplex PCR, and TCRdb holds only the in-frame ones, with some missing. The sample carries approximately 99,000 clones, roughly nine tenths recorded once. The sample here was peripheral blood, taken 28 days after the second AZD1222 dose. These receptors originate from an adult who received the AZD1222 COVID-19 vaccine. CDR3s leave out the opening cysteine and the closing phenylalanine or tryptophan. A D gene is named only where the DNA matches it firmly.

V: TRBV29-1
D: .
J: TRBJ1-2
CDR3: SAEARDAGYT

V: TRBV21-1
D: .
J: TRBJ2-7
CDR3: ASSKDRGSTYEQY

V: TRBV11-3
D: TRBD2
J: TRBJ2-3
CDR3: ASSPGLAGGSDTQY

V: TRBV2
D: TRBD2
J: TRBJ2-1
CDR3: ASSRLAGNEQF

V: TRBV2
D: .
J: TRBJ2-3
CDR3: ASKRPYEGLAADTQY

V: TRBV6-6
D: .
J: TRBJ2-2
CDR3: ASGRGSVGTGELF

V: TRBV6-5
D: .
J: TRBJ2-1
CDR3: ASSRGRGTGNEQF

V: TRBV28
D: TRBD1
J: TRBJ1-2
CDR3: ASSFGDRGLGGYT

V: TRBV5-1
D: TRBD1
J: TRBJ1-3
CDR3: ASSYTGEGNTIY

V: TRBV4-1
D: TRBD1
J: TRBJ2-1
CDR3: ASSQIDREHEQF

V: TRBV28
D: .
J: TRBJ2-4
CDR3: AIHSGGDIQY

V: TRBV5-4
D: .
J: TRBJ1-2
CDR3: ASSVTGGYGYT

V: TRBV28
D: .
J: TRBJ2-7
CDR3: ASSTSSDTYEQY

V: TRBV5-1
D: TRBD1
J: TRBJ2-1
CDR3: ASSSGQGPYNEQF

V: TRBV28
D: TRBD2
J: TRBJ2-1
CDR3: ASSPHVAGKYNEQF

V: TRBV11-2
D: .
J: TRBJ2-7
CDR3: ASSLFGSSYEQY

V: TRBV7-3
D: .
J: TRBJ1-1
CDR3: ASSNNVGRAF

V: TRBV10-3
D: .
J: TRBJ2-5
CDR3: AISRQEQQETQY

V: TRBV5-1
D: .
J: TRBJ1-5
CDR3: ASSLDGGWNQPQH

V: TRBV4-3
D: TRBD1
J: TRBJ2-7
CDR3: ASSQGTGHYEQY

V: TRBV3-1/TRBV3-2
D: TRBD1
J: TRBJ1-1
CDR3: ASSAGGGTEAF

V: TRBV6-5
D: TRBD1
J: TRBJ1-5
CDR3: ASSYSGTGRRQPQH

V: TRBV30
D: .
J: TRBJ1-5
CDR3: AWSAGLGNQPQH

V: TRBV5-1
D: TRBD2
J: TRBJ2-1
CDR3: ASSRNSGRPADEQF

V: TRBV6-5
D: TRBD1
J: TRBJ1-5
CDR3: ASQGTASNQPQH

V: TRBV7-4
D: .
J: TRBJ1-5
CDR3: ASSLTLYSNQPQH

V: TRBV10-2
D: .
J: TRBJ2-5
CDR3: ASSEARVGTQY

V: TRBV5-6
D: TRBD1
J: TRBJ1-4
CDR3: ASSLEQGSNEKLF

V: TRBV28
D: TRBD1
J: TRBJ2-6
CDR3: ASQELRTRGKSRGANVLT

V: TRBV18
D: .
J: TRBJ2-1
CDR3: ASSPVGSEYNEQF

V: TRBV3-1/TRBV3-2
D: .
J: TRBJ1-1
CDR3: ASSQDGAQAF

V: TRBV28
D: .
J: TRBJ1-5
CDR3: ASSLGGWGAPQH

V: TRBV7-2
D: .
J: TRBJ1-5
CDR3: ASSLGRDSNQPQH

V: TRBV12-3/TRBV12-4
D: .
J: TRBJ2-1
CDR3: ASRGYNEQF

V: TRBV13
D: .
J: TRBJ2-1
CDR3: ASSFSQGGYNEQF

V: TRBV9
D: TRBD1
J: TRBJ2-7
CDR3: ASSVAPSRDSGLSEQY

V: TRBV20-1
D: .
J: TRBJ1-1
CDR3: SASQGRSGTEAF

V: TRBV11-2
D: .
J: TRBJ2-3
CDR3: ASSFPRDSTDTQY

V: TRBV6-4
D: TRBD2
J: TRBJ2-3
CDR3: ASSGNSGGSTDTQY

V: TRBV7-8
D: TRBD1
J: TRBJ2-2
CDR3: ASSSRQGATVGELF

V: TRBV28
D: TRBD2
J: TRBJ2-7
CDR3: ASISGIEQY

V: TRBV5-1
D: TRBD1
J: TRBJ1-2
CDR3: ASSLMGNRGTSNYGYT

V: TRBV19
D: .
J: TRBJ2-1
CDR3: ASSMASYNEQF

V: TRBV10-3
D: .
J: TRBJ2-2
CDR3: AISGADTGELF

V: TRBV28
D: .
J: TRBJ2-2
CDR3: ASSLGVTGELF

V: TRBV24-1
D: TRBD1
J: TRBJ2-2
CDR3: ATSDGTDTGELF

V: TRBV28
D: TRBD2
J: TRBJ2-1
CDR3: ASNTGLAPSAEQF

V: TRBV7-9
D: .
J: TRBJ2-7
CDR3: ASSFQDYEQY

V: TRBV29-1
D: .
J: TRBJ2-1
CDR3: SVKGENEQF

V: TRBV9
D: .
J: TRBJ1-1
CDR3: ASSVTGTMNTEAF

V: TRBV3-1/TRBV3-2
D: TRBD1
J: TRBJ1-5
CDR3: ASSQGTGSNQPQH